The T cell receptor (beta chain) described here comes from a study of beta chain features in type 1 diabetes. This clone has only a few counts. The antigen remains unidentified. The ends lost 0 bases at V and 8 bases at J; junction bases unmatched: 9. In germline, CDR1 is LGHNA, CDR2 YNFKEQ. This CDR3 has 16 amino acids. Via CD45RO/CCR7/CD25/CD127/CD95/CD27, cells of the CD4+ naive, central memory, regulatory and stem cell-like memory subsets were sorted. cDNA synthesis used the whole RNA isolate, giving expressed TCRB sequences. Profiling relied on immunoSEQ multiplex PCR, and the TCRdb table lists in-frame clones only, not all of them. Of approximately 270,000 clones in the sample, around an eighth are singletons; the top ten hold about 0.017%. Study findings and constraints: Patients with Type 1 diabetes showed moderately but significantly shorter TCRB CDR3s in all four CD4+ subsets. Resolution of whether HLA type affects TCRB rearrangement was not achieved here.

The chain joins TRBV4-2 to TRBJ2-1; 8 nucleotides match TRBD2. Sequencing was carried out using naive CD4+ T cells from blood. The clonotype was recovered from a man between 25 and 39 years old with type 1 diabetes. The CDR3 loop reads CASSQDAAGGWYEQFF. CDR3 DNA: TGTGCCAGCAGCCAAGACGCGGCGGGAGGTTGGTATGAGCAGTTCTTC.